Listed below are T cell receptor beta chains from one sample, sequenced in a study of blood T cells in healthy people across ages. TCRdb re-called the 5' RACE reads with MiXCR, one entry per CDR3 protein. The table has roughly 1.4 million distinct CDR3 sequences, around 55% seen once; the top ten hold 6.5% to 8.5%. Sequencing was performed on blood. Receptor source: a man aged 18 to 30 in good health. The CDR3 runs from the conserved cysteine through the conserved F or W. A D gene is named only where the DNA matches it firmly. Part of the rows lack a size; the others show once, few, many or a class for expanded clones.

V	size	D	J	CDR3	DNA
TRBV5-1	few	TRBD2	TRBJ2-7	CASRKTGTSGIYEQYF	TGCGCCAGCAGGAAGACCGGGACTAGCGGAATCTACGAGCAGTACTTC
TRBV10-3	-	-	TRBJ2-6	CAISEWGLGANVLTF	TGTGCCATCAGTGAGTGGGGGCTTGGGGCCAACGTCCTGACTTTC
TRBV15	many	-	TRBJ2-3	CATSRDQSGTLPSTDTQYF	TGTGCCACCAGCAGAGATCAGAGCGGGACACTACCTAGCACAGATACGCAGTATTTT
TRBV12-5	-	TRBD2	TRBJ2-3	CASGLDELAGGTDTQYF	TGTGCTAGTGGTTTGGATGAACTAGCGGGAGGCACAGATACGCAGTATTTT
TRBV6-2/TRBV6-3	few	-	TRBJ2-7	CASSDQRSSYEQYF	TGTGCCAGCAGTGACCAGAGGAGCTCCTACGAGCAGTACTTC
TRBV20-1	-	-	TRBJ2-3	CSARDRGWTDTQYF	TGCAGTGCTAGAGACAGGGGATGGACAGATACGCAGTATTTT
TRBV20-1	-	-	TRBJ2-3	CSALTGRGTDTQYF	TGCAGTGCTCTAACAGGGAGGGGCACAGATACGCAGTATTTT
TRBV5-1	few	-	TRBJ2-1	CASRGDYNEQFF	TGCGCCAGCAGGGGGGACTACAATGAGCAGTTCTTC
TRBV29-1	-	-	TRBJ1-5	CSVGTQNQPQHF	TGCAGCGTGGGAACTCAGAATCAGCCCCAGCATTTT
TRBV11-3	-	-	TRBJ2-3	CASSPSGGGRGDTQYF	TGTGCCAGCAGCCCCTCTGGTGGAGGGCGAGGAGATACGCAGTATTTT
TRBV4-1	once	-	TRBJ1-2	CASSQPNYYGYTF	TGCGCCAGCAGCCAACCTAACTACTATGGCTACACCTTC
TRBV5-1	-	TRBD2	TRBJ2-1	CASSPEGLARYNEQFF	TGCGCCAGCAGCCCGGAGGGACTAGCGAGATACAATGAGCAGTTCTTC
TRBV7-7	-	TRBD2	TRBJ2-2	CASSLGVAGAPGELFF	TGTGCCAGCAGCTTAGGGGTCGCGGGAGCGCCCGGGGAGCTGTTTTTT
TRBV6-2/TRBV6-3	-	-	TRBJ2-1	CASSPAMGKAAYNEQFF	TGTGCCAGCAGTCCCGCCATGGGGAAAGCGGCGTACAATGAGCAGTTCTTC
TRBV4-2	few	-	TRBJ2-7	CASSQGARTGSYEQYF	TGTGCCAGCAGCCAAGGAGCCCGAACTGGCTCCTACGAGCAGTACTTC
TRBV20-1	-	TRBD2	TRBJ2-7	CSARSRTSIYEQYF	TGCAGTGCTAGATCCAGGACTAGCATCTACGAGCAGTACTTC
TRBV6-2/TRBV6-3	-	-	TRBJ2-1	CASSYGTFNEQFF	TGTGCCAGCAGTTACGGGACATTCAATGAGCAGTTCTTC
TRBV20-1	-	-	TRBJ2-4	CSARGDGQALAKNIQYF	TGCAGTGCTAGAGGGGACGGGCAGGCTTTAGCCAAAAACATTCAGTACTTC
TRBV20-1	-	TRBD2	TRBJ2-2	CSARDLAGTGELFF	TGCAGTGCTAGAGATCTAGCGGGCACCGGGGAGCTGTTTTTT
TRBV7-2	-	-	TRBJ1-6	CASSLGEAASFRSPLHF	TGTGCCAGCAGCTTAGGGGAGGCAGCTTCGTTTCGTTCACCCCTCCACTTT
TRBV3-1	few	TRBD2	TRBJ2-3	CASSPSPSGSDRQYF	TGTGCCAGCAGCCCTTCCCCCAGCGGGAGTGACAGGCAGTATTTT
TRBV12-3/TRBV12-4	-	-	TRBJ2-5	CASSPYGRQETQYF	TGTGCCAGCAGTCCCTACGGGCGTCAGGAGACCCAGTACTTC
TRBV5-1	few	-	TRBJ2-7	CASSLFFPIAYEQYF	TGCGCCAGCAGCTTGTTCTTCCCGATTGCCTACGAGCAGTACTTC
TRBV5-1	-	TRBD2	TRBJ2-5	CASRPDWTSGHNEQYF	TGCGCCAGCAGGCCCGACTGGACTAGCGGACACAATGAGCAGTACTTC
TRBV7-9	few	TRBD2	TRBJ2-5	CASSPRLAGAQETQYF	TGTGCCAGCAGCCCCCGACTAGCGGGGGCCCAAGAGACCCAGTACTTC
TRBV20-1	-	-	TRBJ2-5	CSASTEGSQETQYF	TGCAGTGCCTCGACAGAGGGGTCCCAAGAGACCCAGTACTTC
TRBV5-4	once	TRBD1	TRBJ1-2	CASSSDRGEGYTF	TGTGCCAGCAGCTCTGACAGGGGGGAAGGCTACACCTTC
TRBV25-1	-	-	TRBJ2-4	CASSARPRGDGKNIQYF	TGTGCCAGCAGTGCCCGCCCCCGGGGCGACGGCAAAAACATTCAGTACTTC
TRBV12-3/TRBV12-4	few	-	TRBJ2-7	CASGLSLLHEQYF	TGTGCCAGCGGCCTTTCGCTTCTTCACGAGCAGTACTTC
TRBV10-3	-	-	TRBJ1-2	CAISDQGIYGYTF	TGTGCCATCAGTGACCAAGGGATCTATGGCTACACCTTC
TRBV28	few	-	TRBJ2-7	CASSLGRVGEQYF	TGTGCCAGCAGTTTAGGCAGGGTAGGCGAGCAGTACTTC
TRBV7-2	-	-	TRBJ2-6	CASSLEGPAGANVLTF	TGTGCCAGCAGCTTAGAGGGGCCCGCTGGGGCCAACGTCCTGACTTTC
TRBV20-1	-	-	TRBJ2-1	CSARAGYEQFF	TGCAGTGCTAGAGCAGGGTATGAGCAGTTCTTC
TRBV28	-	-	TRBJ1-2	CASMAFSGYTF	TGTGCCAGCATGGCCTTCTCTGGCTACACCTTC
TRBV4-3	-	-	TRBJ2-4	CASSQDRVSQGNIQYF	TGCGCCAGCAGCCAAGACAGGGTTAGCCAGGGGAACATTCAGTACTTC
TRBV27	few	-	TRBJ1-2	CASSSVAASYGYTF	TGTGCCAGCAGTTCCGTAGCAGCCTCATATGGCTACACCTTC
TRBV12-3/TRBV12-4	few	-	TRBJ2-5	CASSNYPYIETQYF	TGTGCCAGCAGCAATTACCCCTACATTGAGACCCAGTACTTC
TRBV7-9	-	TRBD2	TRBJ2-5	CASSLALRGETQYF	TGTGCCAGCAGCTTAGCACTGCGGGGGGAGACCCAGTACTTC
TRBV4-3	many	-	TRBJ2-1	CASSQGDNEQFF	TGTGCCAGCAGCCAAGGCGACAATGAGCAGTTCTTC
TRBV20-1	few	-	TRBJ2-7	CSARHGGSYEQYF	TGCAGTGCTCGTCACGGGGGATCCTACGAGCAGTACTTC
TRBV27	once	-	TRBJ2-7	CASSKYAGTPRTYEQYF	TGTGCCAGCAGTAAATACGCCGGGACACCTCGGACCTACGAGCAGTACTTC
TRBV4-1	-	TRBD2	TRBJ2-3	CASSLPAGSDTQYF	TGCGCCAGCAGCCTTCCAGCGGGATCAGACACGCAGTATTTT
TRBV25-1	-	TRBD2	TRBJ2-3	CASSEGRGKQYF	TGTGCCAGCAGTGAAGGGAGGGGCAAGCAGTATTTT
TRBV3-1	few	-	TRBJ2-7	CASSQRGTGEQYF	TGTGCCAGCAGCCAACGGGGGACTGGCGAGCAGTACTTC
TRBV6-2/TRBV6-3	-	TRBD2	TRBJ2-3	CASSSRLAGASDTQYF	TGTGCCAGCAGTTCCCGACTAGCGGGGGCCTCAGATACGCAGTATTTT
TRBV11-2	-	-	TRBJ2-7	CASSYIGSGQPYEQYF	TGTGCCAGCAGCTATATTGGGAGCGGACAGCCATACGAGCAGTACTTC
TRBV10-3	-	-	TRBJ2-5	CAISEFLEQGIEETQYF	TGTGCCATCAGTGAGTTCTTGGAACAGGGTATTGAGGAGACCCAGTACTTC
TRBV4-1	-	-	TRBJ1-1	CASSQTDSNTEAFF	TGCGCCAGCAGCCAGACGGACAGCAACACTGAAGCTTTCTTT
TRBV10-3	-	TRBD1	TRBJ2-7	CATNNRDRDSYEQYF	TGTGCCACTAATAACCGGGACAGGGACTCCTACGAGCAGTACTTC
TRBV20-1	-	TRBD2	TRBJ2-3	CSAVSGEGTDTQYF	TGCAGTGCTGTTAGCGGGGAGGGCACAGATACGCAGTATTTT
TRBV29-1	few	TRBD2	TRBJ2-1	CSVDGGGVNEQFF	TGCAGCGTTGATGGCGGGGGGGTGAATGAGCAGTTCTTC
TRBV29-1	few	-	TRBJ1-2	CTYKPELYYGYTF	TGCACCTACAAGCCGGAGTTATACTATGGCTACACCTTC